Shown below are 32 T cell receptor beta chains from a single sample sequenced in a study of memory CD4+ T cells and cytomegalovirus serostatus. The sort gate was single viable CD3+CD4+CD8-CD45RO+ cells for memory CD4+ T cells. Method: immunoSEQ multiplex PCR; TCRdb's copy keeps in-frame clones and lacks some. The sample contains 50,000 to 75,000 clones, 80% to 85% of which appear only once. Material: memory CD4+ T cells from blood. These receptors originate from an adult in good health and CMV-seronegative.

Worth noting for this clone: Mismatch with germline at one junction end may stem from a read error. V usage is TRBV5-8 and J usage is TRBJ2-1; D is unresolved. From germline, CDR1 is SGHTS and CDR2 YDEGEE. The CDR3 has 11 residues. The CDR3 DNA follows: TGTGCCAGCAGCCAGTGGGAAGGACGGATCTTC. Translating it yields CASSQWEGRIF.

A note on this clone: Other DNA sequences in the sample encode the same CDR3. J is TRBJ2-2 and V is TRBV5-1, with 9 bases fitting TRBD1. The germline gives CDR1 SGHRS, CDR2 YFSETQ. V shed 5 bases, J shed 2 bases, and the junction held 4 bases outside the gene matches. This CDR3 has 15 amino acids. The CDR3 loop reads CASRRQGGNTGELFF. The CDR3 DNA sequence: TGCGCCAGCAGACGACAGGGGGGCAACACCGGGGAGCTGTTTTTT.

The chain couples TRBV4-1 to TRBJ1-2; 7 bases line up with TRBD1. The germline V gene has CDR1 MGHRA and CDR2 YSYEKL. CDR3 length equals 14 residues. Losses at the gene ends were 3 bases for V and 4 bases for J; bases not matched to a gene: 5. Here the CDR3 DNA reads TGCGCCAGCAGCCACGACAGGGTTGGCTATGGCTACACCTTC. It is translated as CASSHDRVGYGYTF.

This chain uses TRBV7-6 with TRBJ2-7, with 8 bases that match TRBD2. The CDR3 is 14 amino acids. The trim removed 4 bases at V and 6 bases at J, leaving 8 bases unmatched. Germline CDR1 reads SGHVS; CDR2 reads FNYEAQ. The CDR3 sequence: CASSSLNSGTEQYF. The CDR3, as DNA: TGTGCCAGCAGCTCCTTAAATAGCGGGACCGAGCAGTACTTC.

The genes are TRBV2 and TRBJ1-5; TRBD1 matches at 8 bases. The germline CDR1 and CDR2 sequences are SNHLY and FYNNEI. After removal of 2 bases from V and 4 bases from J, the junction contained 4 bases not matched to a gene. CDR3 length: 15 amino acids. The CDR3, as DNA: TGTGCCAGCAGTGAAACAGGACAGGGAAATCAGCCCCAGCATTTT. Translated: CASSETGQGNQPQHF.

This clone occurred a few times. This chain links TRBV2 with TRBJ1-1; the D is unclear. Trimming stripped 1 base from V and 0 bases from J, with 3 bases between. The CDR3 is made up of 13 amino acids. Germline-derived CDR1 and CDR2 are SNHLY and FYNNEI. The CDR3 sequence is CASSEEMNTEAFF. The CDR3 region has the DNA TGTGCCAGCAGTGAAGAGATGAACACTGAAGCTTTCTTT.

This chain connects TRBV7-8 to TRBJ2-6; 7 nucleotides line up with TRBD1. Trimming at V came to 3 bases and at J to 0 bases, leaving 5 bases not matched to a gene. Germline CDR1 and CDR2: SGHVS and FQNEAQ. The CDR3 is made up of 17 amino acids. CDR3 residues: CASSFDRVGSGANVLTF. The CDR3 nucleotides read TGTGCCAGCAGCTTCGACAGGGTGGGCTCTGGGGCCAACGTCCTGACTTTC.

The chain carries TRBV5-1 and TRBJ2-3; D is uncertain. The germline gives CDR1 SGHRS, CDR2 YFSETQ. Deletions cut 0 bases from V and 2 bases from J, with 7 bases between. The CDR3 is 14 residues long. This CDR3 reads CASSLAGDTDTQYF. Here the CDR3 DNA reads TGCGCCAGCAGCTTGGCGGGTGACACAGATACGCAGTATTTT.

The rearrangement links TRBV10-2 to TRBJ2-7; 10 bases agree with TRBD1. Germline lookup yields CDR1 WSHSY and CDR2 SAAADI. This CDR3 spans 15 amino acids. V shed 6 bases and J 6 bases; nucleotides not matched to a gene: 11. The CDR3 region has the DNA TGCGCCAGCAGCACAATGGGACAGGGGAAGGCCGAGCAGTACTTC. Translating it yields CASSTMGQGKAEQYF.

This clone is medium-sized in the sample. V and J are TRBV6-1 and TRBJ1-5, with 8 bases matching TRBD1. V trimming: 7 bases; J trimming: 3 bases; junction bases outside the gene matches: 8. The CDR3 runs to 15 residues. Germline CDR1 MNHNS, CDR2 SASEGT. CDR3 amino acids: CASNLDRGTNQPQHF. The CDR3 DNA follows: TGTGCCAGCAACCTTGACAGGGGAACCAATCAGCCCCAGCATTTT.

The table lists this clone with a few counts. The V gene is TRBV4-1, the J gene TRBJ1-5; D might be TRBD1 (5 bases). In germline, CDR1 is MGHRA, CDR2 YSYEKL. Trimming took 4 bases from V and 2 from J, leaving 21 bases between them. The CDR3 sequence is 18 residues long. CDR3 residues: CASSPRFGPGVGNQPQHF. The CDR3 nucleotides read TGCGCCAGCAGCCCCAGGTTTGGTCCGGGGGTAGGCAATCAGCCCCAGCATTTT.

The sample holds a few counts of this clone. V is TRBV7-3 and J is TRBJ2-7; tentative D call: TRBD1 (6 bases). V lost 4 bases and J 7 bases, leaving 14 bases between the germline ends. This CDR3 comprises 13 residues. The germline gives CDR1 SGHTA, CDR2 FQGTGA. For the CDR3, the DNA is TGTGCCAGCAGCTCGTCACAGGGTACAGAGCAGTACTTC. Its protein is CASSSSQGTEQYF.

This clone is a singleton in its sample. V and J are TRBV27 and TRBJ2-1, with D tentatively TRBD2 (6 bases). CDR1 is MNHEY, CDR2 SMNVEV, per germline (reference sequence). V dropped 5 bases and J dropped 5 bases, with 19 bases sitting between them. The CDR3 consists of 16 residues. CDR3 protein: CASSGRSWGGDNEQFF. The CDR3 DNA reads TGTGCCAGCAGTGGACGTAGCTGGGGAGGAGACAATGAGCAGTTCTTC.

The CDR3 reads CASSEADSSYGYTF. The DNA for the CDR3 is TGTGCCAGCAGTGAAGCTGACAGTAGCTATGGCTACACCTTC. The chain carries TRBV6-1 and TRBJ1-2; a possible D gene is TRBD1 (5 bases). There are 14 residues in the CDR3. Germline V lookup: CDR1 MNHNS, CDR2 SASEGT. The V and J ends lost 0 bases and 4 bases respectively, with 9 bases between them.

V is TRBV6-6 and J is TRBJ1-1; no clear D. The CDR3 length is 14 residues. V lost 2 bases to trimming and J lost 0 bases, with 7 bases between them. Germline CDR1 MNHNY, CDR2 SVGAGI (reference sequence). CDR3 sequence: CASSYSGVNTEAFF. In nucleotides, the CDR3 is TGTGCCAGCAGTTACAGTGGGGTGAACACTGAAGCTTTCTTT.

The rearrangement uses TRBV18 and TRBJ1-2; 10 nucleotides line up with TRBD1. Germline V gives CDR1 KGHSH, CDR2 LQKENI. The CDR3 length is 14 residues. J gave up 7 bases and V 3 bases, and 5 bases lay outside the gene matches. Here the CDR3 reads CASSPRQGASGYTF. CDR3 coding DNA: TGTGCCAGCTCACCTCGACAGGGGGCCAGTGGCTACACCTTC.

This sequence joins TRBV6-5 and TRBJ2-3; D remains ambiguous. Per germline, CDR1 MNHEY and CDR2 SVGAGI. The CDR3 totals 14 residues. Deletions cut 6 bases from V and 0 bases from J, with 10 bases between. In DNA, the CDR3 is TGTGCCAGCAGGCCCGATTCTAGCACAGATACGCAGTATTTT. Its translation: CASRPDSSTDTQYF.

The CDR3: CASSYGGAGVFREGAQHF. CDR3 coding DNA: TGTGCCAGCAGCTATGGCGGGGCAGGGGTCTTCCGGGAGGGAGCCCAGCATTTT. The rearrangement links TRBV5-4 to TRBJ1-5; D is possibly TRBD1 (6 bases). The germline V gene encodes CDR1 SGHNT and CDR2 YYREEE (reference sequence). This CDR3 has 18 amino acids. V lost 3 bases and J 11 bases, leaving 30 bases between the germline ends.

The genes are TRBV5-6 and TRBJ2-2; 9 positions agree with TRBD2. Germline V gene sequence: CDR1 SGHDT, CDR2 YYEEEE. V lost 2 bases to trimming and J lost 2 bases; unmatched junction nucleotides: 7. The CDR3 is 17 amino acids. As DNA, the CDR3 is TGTGCCAGCAGCTTCAGCGGGGGGCCACAAAACACCGGGGAGCTGTTTTTT. Translating gives CASSFSGGPQNTGELFF.

Written as DNA, the CDR3 is TGCAGCGTTGCCACGGGGGGGCTAAGGGGCTACACCTTC. This encodes CSVATGGLRGYTF. The rearrangement links TRBV29-1 to TRBJ1-2; TRBD1 might be the D (6 bases). The CDR3 sequence is 13 residues long. Germline V lookup: CDR1 SQVTM, CDR2 ANQGSEA. The germline V and J ends were trimmed by 4 bases and 8 bases, with 17 bases remaining between them.

The rearrangement uses TRBV11-2 and TRBJ2-3; 8 positions match TRBD1. Germline V gene lookup returns CDR1 SGHAT and CDR2 FQNNGV. Trimming at V came to 1 base and at J to 2 bases, leaving 8 bases not matched to a gene. This CDR3 spans 17 amino acids. CDR3 sequence reads: CASSLGPTGVNTDTQYF. The CDR3 nucleotides are TGTGCCAGCAGCTTAGGCCCGACAGGGGTGAACACAGATACGCAGTATTTT.

The J gene is TRBJ2-6, the V gene TRBV7-6; no clear D gene. CDR3 size: 11 residues. Trimming stripped 4 bases from V and 10 bases from J, with 5 bases between. Germline assignment: CDR1 SGHVS and CDR2 FNYEAQ. The CDR3 spells CASSSSNVLTF. The DNA of the CDR3 is TGTGCCAGCAGCTCAAGTAACGTCCTGACTTTC. The full variable domain, in which reference TRBV7-6 and TRBJ2-6 provide the parts outside the CDR3, is GAGVSQSPRYKVTKRGQDVALRCDPISGHVSLYWYRQALGQGPEFLTYFNYEAQQDKSGLPNDRFSAERPEGSISTLTIQRTEQRDSAMYRCASSSSNVLTFGAGSRLTVL.

The V and J genes are TRBV7-2 and TRBJ2-2, with 7 bases fitting TRBD1. CDR1 is SGHTA, CDR2 FQGNSA, per germline. This CDR3 is 15 amino acids long. V was clipped by 6 bases and J by 1 base; unmatched bases: 5. This CDR3 reads CASSMRTGNTGELFF. The CDR3 nucleotides read TGTGCCAGCAGTATGAGGACAGGGAACACCGGGGAGCTGTTTTTT.

The chain links TRBV30 to TRBJ1-2; D uncertain. The V and J ends lost 2 bases and 3 bases respectively, with 4 bases between them. Germline CDR1 is GTSNPN and CDR2 is SVGIG (reference sequence). The CDR3 extends over 11 amino acids. CDR3 in amino acids: CAWSIHYGYTF. The CDR3 DNA follows: TGTGCCTGGAGTATCCACTATGGCTACACCTTC. Combining the CDR3 with reference TRBV30 and TRBJ1-2 gives the whole variable domain SQTIHQWPATLVQPVGSPLSLECTVEGTSNPNLYWYRQAAGRGLQLLFYSVGIGQISSEVPQNLSASRPQDRQFILSSKKLLLSDSGFYLCAWSIHYGYTFGSGTRLTVV.

V usage is TRBV19 and J usage is TRBJ1-3; D unresolved. The V and J ends lost 3 bases and 1 base respectively, with 7 bases between them. Germline CDR1 and CDR2: LNHDA and SQIVND (reference sequence). The CDR3 contains 14 residues. DNA of the CDR3: TGTGCCAGTAGTATGGGCGGATCTGGAAACACCATATATTTT. Residues: CASSMGGSGNTIYF.

The genes are TRBV30 and TRBJ1-1; no firm D call. The CDR3 covers 13 residues. The V end was cut by 2 bases, the J end by 1 base, with 8 bases between. Germline assignment: CDR1 GTSNPN and CDR2 SVGIG (reference sequence). The CDR3 loop reads CAWSWTENTEAFF. For the CDR3, the DNA is TGTGCCTGGAGTTGGACGGAGAACACTGAAGCTTTCTTT. Full variable domain (missing parts from reference TRBV30 and TRBJ1-1): SQTIHQWPATLVQPVGSPLSLECTVEGTSNPNLYWYRQAAGRGLQLLFYSVGIGQISSEVPQNLSASRPQDRQFILSSKKLLLSDSGFYLCAWSWTENTEAFFGQGTRLTVV.

The chain uses TRBV28 and TRBJ1-2; tentative D call: TRBD1 (6 bases). Trimming cost V 8 bases and J 4 bases, with 23 bases left between them. Germline CDR1 reads MDHEN; CDR2 reads SYDVKM. The CDR3 has 16 residues. CDR3 in amino acids: CASWRKGGDNFYGYTF. CDR3 DNA: TGTGCCAGCTGGCGTAAGGGGGGGGACAACTTCTATGGCTACACCTTC.

In its sample, this clone was seen once. The chain recombines TRBV7-8 with TRBJ2-7; possible D gene TRBD2, 6 bases. Germline CDR1 is SGHVS and CDR2 is FQNEAQ. The CDR3 is 12 residues long. V was pared by 5 bases and J by 6 bases, with 11 bases between. The CDR3 region is CASSTGEREQYF. DNA of the CDR3: TGTGCCAGCAGCACGGGGGAGCGCGAGCAGTACTTC.

V and J are TRBV7-3 and TRBJ2-3; TRBD1 is a possible D gene (6 bases). The CDR3 runs to 13 residues. Deletions cut 3 bases from V and 3 bases from J, with 7 bases between. CDR1 and CDR2 (germline): SGHTA, FQGTGA. CDR3 nucleotides: TGTGCCAGCAGCTTTACAGGGACAGATACGCAGTATTTT. Translated, it gives CASSFTGTDTQYF.

This clone appeared a single time. This rearrangement joins TRBV5-1 to TRBJ2-1; the match to TRBD2 covers 15 bases. In germline, CDR1 is SGHRS, CDR2 YFSETQ. This CDR3 comprises 20 residues. After removal of 1 base from V and 2 bases from J, the junction contained 10 bases not matched to a gene. CDR3 coding DNA: TGCGCCAGCAGCTTGCTCCCGGGACTAGCGGGGGGCCCCCCCTACAATGAGCAGTTCTTC. Its protein product is CASSLLPGLAGGPPYNEQFF. The entire variable domain, with the rest obtained from reference TRBV5-1 and TRBJ2-1, is as follows: KAGVTQTPRYLIKTRGQQVTLSCSPISGHRSVSWYQQTPGQGLQFLFEYFSETQRNKGNFPGRFSGRQFSNSRSEMNVSTLELGDSALYLCASSLLPGLAGGPPYNEQFFGPGTRLTVL.

The chain is built from TRBV18 and TRBJ1-4; D possibly corresponds to TRBD1 (6 bases). Trimming pared 2 bases from V and 5 bases from J, leaving 6 bases between. Germline V gives CDR1 KGHSH, CDR2 LQKENI. This CDR3 is 13 amino acids long. The DNA of the CDR3 is TGTGCCAGCTCACCAGGACAGAATGAAAAACTGTTTTTT. Translated, it gives CASSPGQNEKLFF.

This chain joins TRBV27 and TRBJ2-3; TRBD2 aligns across 11 bases. CDR1 and CDR2 (germline): MNHEY, SMNVEV (reference sequence). After removal of 10 bases from V and 3 bases from J, the junction contained 15 bases not matched to a gene. The CDR3 consists of 17 residues. The CDR3: CATTGGSGRALTDTQYF. CDR3 nucleotides: TGTGCCACCACTGGGGGTAGCGGGAGGGCGTTGACAGATACGCAGTATTTT.